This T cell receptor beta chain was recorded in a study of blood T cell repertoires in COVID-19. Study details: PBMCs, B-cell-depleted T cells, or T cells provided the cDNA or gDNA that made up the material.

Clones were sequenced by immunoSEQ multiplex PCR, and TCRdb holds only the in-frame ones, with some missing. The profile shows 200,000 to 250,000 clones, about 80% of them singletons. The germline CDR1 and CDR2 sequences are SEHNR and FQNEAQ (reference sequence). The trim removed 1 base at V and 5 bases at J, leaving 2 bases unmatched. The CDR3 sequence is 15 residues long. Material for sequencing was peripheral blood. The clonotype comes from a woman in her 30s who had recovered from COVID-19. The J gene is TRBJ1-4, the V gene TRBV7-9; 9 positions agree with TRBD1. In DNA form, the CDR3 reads TGTGCCAGCAGCTTAGTAGGGACAGGGAATGAAAAACTGTTTTTT. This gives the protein CASSLVGTGNEKLFF. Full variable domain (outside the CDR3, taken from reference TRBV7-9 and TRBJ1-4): DTGVSQNPRHKITKRGQNVTFRCDPISEHNRLYWYRQTLGQGPEFLTYFQNEAQLEKSRLLSDRFSAERPKGSFSTLEIQRTEQGDSAMYLCASSLVGTGNEKLFFGSGTQLSVL.